A single sample gave rise to the 3 T cell receptor beta chains below, sequenced in a study of metastatic and nonmetastatic thyroid tumors. TCRdb reassembled clones from the PCR reads with MiXCR. The profile shows around 31,000 clones, about a fifth of them singletons. Among the patients, none had received any treatment before thyroid surgery. Sequences were obtained from tumor tissue. The receptor set was obtained from a male donor with papillary thyroid cancer or a benign thyroid nodule (not recorded which). Some clones in this sample may be carry-over from other donors' samples.

This clone was detected a few times. A much bigger clone sits one base away, suggesting this may be a read error. This specimen includes other DNA sequences encoding the same CDR3. Here the CDR3 reads CSARPSSVYNEQFF. The CDR3 DNA is TGCAGTGCTAGACCATCCAGCGTCTACAATGAGCAGTTCTTC. The V gene is TRBV20-1, the J gene TRBJ2-1; D is unclear. This CDR3 region has 14 residues. Trimming stripped 2 bases from V and 3 bases from J, with 11 bases between. Germline assignment: CDR1 DFQATT and CDR2 SNEGSKA (reference sequence).

This clone was found many times. The J gene is TRBJ1-5, the V gene TRBV6-1; D unresolved. This CDR3 has 17 residues. CDR1 is MNHNS and CDR2 is SASEGT in the germline V gene. V dropped 5 bases and J dropped 4 bases, with 21 bases sitting between them. In DNA, the CDR3 is TGTGCCAGCAGTCGGGTGGGAAGGGCGGGCGGAAATCAGCCCCAGCATTTT. Translated: CASSRVGRAGGNQPQHF.

This clone is medium-sized in the sample. CDR3 coding DNA: TGCAGTGCTAGAGCAGGGCCCTACGAGCAGTACTTC. Translated, it gives CSARAGPYEQYF. The chain has TRBV20-1 and TRBJ2-7; tentative D call: TRBD1 (5 bases). CDR1 is DFQATT and CDR2 is SNEGSKA in the germline V gene (reference sequence). V dropped 1 base and J dropped 2 bases, with 6 bases sitting between them. The CDR3 spans 12 residues.